The 3 T cell receptor beta chains below all came from one sample that was sequenced in a study of blood T cells in healthy people across ages. PCR was performed a second time for about 7 to 12 cycles using a sample-barcoded 5' primer and a J-beta primer mix. TCRdb independently ran MiXCR on the 5' RACE reads; one entry per CDR3 protein. The profile shows over 1,300,000 distinct CDR3 sequences, 55% to 75% of them singletons. Sequenced: blood. Source of these receptors: a man younger than 35 in good health.

In DNA form, the CDR3 reads TGTGCCATCAGTGAGTTTCTTAGGATTGGAAAGAACACCGGGGAGCTGTTTTTT. This translates into CAISEFLRIGKNTGELFF. The J gene is TRBJ2-2, the V gene TRBV10-3; no definite D call. The CDR3 covers 18 residues. With 1 base removed from V and 1 base from J, the gap between germline ends came to 16 bases. Per germline, CDR1 ENHRY and CDR2 SYGVKD.

The chain uses TRBV10-3 and TRBJ2-3, with TRBD2 matching over 9 bases. The V gene end was trimmed by 0 bases and the J gene end by 4 bases; junction bases not matched to a gene: 5. This CDR3 contains 16 residues. In germline, CDR1 is ENHRY, CDR2 SYGVKD. In nucleotides, the CDR3 is TGTGCCATCAGTGAGTCGCTGGGCGGGGGGGCAGATACGCAGTATTTT. Protein product: CAISESLGGGADTQYF.

This sequence joins TRBV24-1 and TRBJ2-1; 9 bases align to TRBD2. Looked up from germline, CDR1 is KGHDR and CDR2 is SFDVKD. Germline trimming cut 2 bases from V and 9 bases from J; bases unmatched to any gene: 4. The CDR3 consists of 14 residues. In DNA form, the CDR3 reads TGTGCCACCAGTGATTCCGTAGCGGGGGTTGAGCAGTTCTTC. Translation: CATSDSVAGVEQFF.